Each of the 7 T cell receptor beta chains below was sequenced from the same sample in a study of cytomegalovirus exposure and HLA in healthy donors. The PCR employed 60 Vbeta primers together with 13 Jbeta primers. TCRdb's table, derived via immunoSEQ multiplex PCR, lists solely in-frame clones and lacks some. The sample's table shows about 110,000 clones. Sequencing input: PBMCs. These receptor sequences come from a young man in good health and CMV-seronegative.

This chain uses TRBV27 with TRBJ2-5; the match to TRBD1 covers 9 bases. The CDR3 is made up of 14 amino acids. CDR1 is MNHEY and CDR2 is SMNVEV in the germline V gene (reference sequence). V was pared by 3 bases and J by 4 bases, with 3 bases of the junction left unmatched. The CDR3, as DNA: TGTGCCAGCAGTTTCTACAGGGGGCTAGAGACCCAGTACTTC. It is translated as CASSFYRGLETQYF.

The chain joins TRBV5-1 to TRBJ2-5; possible D gene TRBD2, 6 bases. V lost 2 bases and J lost 1, with 9 bases in between. The CDR3 loop spans 14 amino acids. In germline, CDR1 is SGHRS, CDR2 YFSETQ. In DNA form, the CDR3 reads TGCGCCAGCAGCTTTGAGCGGGCCCAAGAGACCCAGTACTTC. Translated: CASSFERAQETQYF.

This chain links TRBV5-1 with TRBJ1-2; maybe TRBD1 (6 bases). Germline CDR1 and CDR2: SGHRS and YFSETQ. CDR3 size: 14 residues. Trimming pared 1 base from V and 4 bases from J, leaving 11 bases between. The CDR3 loop is CASSLLGAGYGYTF. The CDR3 nucleotides are TGCGCCAGCAGCTTGCTGGGGGCAGGCTATGGCTACACCTTC.

The genes are TRBV9 and TRBJ1-2; a weak D match, TRBD1 (6 bases). The V gene's germline CDR1 is SGDLS and CDR2 YYNGEE. The CDR3 extends over 16 amino acids. Trimming pared 8 bases from V and 1 base from J, leaving 21 bases between. The CDR3 DNA reads as TGTGCCAGGACACTACGGGGGGCAGACATTAACTATGGCTACACCTTC. It is translated as CARTLRGADINYGYTF.

The chain links TRBV9 to TRBJ2-5, with a tentative D call TRBD2 (7 bases). Germline CDR1 and CDR2: SGDLS and YYNGEE. The CDR3 runs 14 residues. The V end lost 4 bases, the J end lost 4 bases, and 14 bases lay between the germline ends. The CDR3 spells CASSQEGGLETQYF. In DNA, the CDR3 is TGTGCCAGCAGCCAAGAGGGGGGGCTAGAGACCCAGTACTTC. Complete variable domain (other parts from reference TRBV9 and TRBJ2-5): DSGVTQTPKHLITATGQRVTLRCSPRSGDLSVYWYQQSLDQGLQFLIQYYNGEERAKGNILERFSAQQFPDLHSELNLSSLELGDSALYFCASSQEGGLETQYFGPGTRLLVL.

This sequence joins TRBV18 and TRBJ2-3; tentative D call: TRBD2 (6 bases). This CDR3 has 17 residues. The V gene lost 6 bases and the J gene lost 2 bases, with 21 bases spanning the gap. The germline gives CDR1 KGHSH, CDR2 LQKENI. In DNA, the CDR3 is TGTGCCAGCTCGCTCCGCCGCGCGGGGAAACACACAGATACGCAGTATTTT. Translating gives CASSLRRAGKHTDTQYF.

As regards this clone: The same CDR3 also results from other DNA sequences found in this sample. The chain is built from TRBV7-9 and TRBJ2-7, with D perhaps TRBD1 (7 bases). Trimming cost V 5 bases and J 4 bases, with 9 bases left between them. CDR1 is SEHNR, CDR2 FQNEAQ, per germline (reference sequence). The CDR3 runs 12 residues. The CDR3 sequence: CASSPGGYEQYF. The CDR3, as DNA: TGTGCCAGCAGCCCAGGGGGGTACGAGCAGTACTTC.